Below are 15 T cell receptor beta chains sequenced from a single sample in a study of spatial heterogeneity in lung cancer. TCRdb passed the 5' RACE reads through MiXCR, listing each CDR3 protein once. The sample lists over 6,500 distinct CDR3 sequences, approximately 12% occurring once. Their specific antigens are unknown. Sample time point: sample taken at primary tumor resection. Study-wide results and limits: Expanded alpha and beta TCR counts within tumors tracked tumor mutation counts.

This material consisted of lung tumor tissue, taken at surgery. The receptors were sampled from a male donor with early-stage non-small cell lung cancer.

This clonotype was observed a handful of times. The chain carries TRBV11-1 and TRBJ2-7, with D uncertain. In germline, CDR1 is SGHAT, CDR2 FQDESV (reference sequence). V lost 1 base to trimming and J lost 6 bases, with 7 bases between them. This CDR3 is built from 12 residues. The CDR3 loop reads CASSLVSGEQYF. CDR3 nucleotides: TGTGCCAGCAGCTTAGTTTCGGGCGAGCAGTACTTC.

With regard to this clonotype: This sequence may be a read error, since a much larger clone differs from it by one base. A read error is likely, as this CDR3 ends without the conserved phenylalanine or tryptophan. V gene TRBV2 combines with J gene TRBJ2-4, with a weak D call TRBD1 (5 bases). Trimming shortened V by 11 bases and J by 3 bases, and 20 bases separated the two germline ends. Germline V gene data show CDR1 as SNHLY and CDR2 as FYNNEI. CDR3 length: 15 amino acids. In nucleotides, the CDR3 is TGTGCCGCAGGGCTAGGTCCTTGGGACAAAAACATTCAGTACTCC. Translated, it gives CAAGLGPWDKNIQYS.

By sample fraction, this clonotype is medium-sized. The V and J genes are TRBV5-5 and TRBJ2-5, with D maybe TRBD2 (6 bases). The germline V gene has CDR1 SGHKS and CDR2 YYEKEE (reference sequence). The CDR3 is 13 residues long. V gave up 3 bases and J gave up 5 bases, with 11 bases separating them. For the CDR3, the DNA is TGTGCCAGCAGCTCCGGGACTTGGGAGACCCAGTACTTC. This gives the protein CASSSGTWETQYF.

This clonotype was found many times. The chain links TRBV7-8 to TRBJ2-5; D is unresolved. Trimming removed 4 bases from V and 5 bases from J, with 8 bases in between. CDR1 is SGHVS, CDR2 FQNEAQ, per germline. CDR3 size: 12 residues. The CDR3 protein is CASSYFEETQYF. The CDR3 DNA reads TGTGCCAGCAGCTATTTCGAGGAGACCCAGTACTTC.

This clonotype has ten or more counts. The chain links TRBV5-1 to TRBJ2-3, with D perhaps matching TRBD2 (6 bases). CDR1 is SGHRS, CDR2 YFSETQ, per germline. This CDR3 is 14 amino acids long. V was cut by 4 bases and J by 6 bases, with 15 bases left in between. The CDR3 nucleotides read TGCGCCAGCAGCCCCCGGGGGTCGGGGGATACGCAGTATTTT. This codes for CASSPRGSGDTQYF. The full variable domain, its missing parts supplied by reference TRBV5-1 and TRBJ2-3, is KAGVTQTPRYLIKTRGQQVTLSCSPISGHRSVSWYQQTPGQGLQFLFEYFSETQRNKGNFPGRFSGRQFSNSRSEMNVSTLELGDSALYLCASSPRGSGDTQYFGPGTRLTVL.

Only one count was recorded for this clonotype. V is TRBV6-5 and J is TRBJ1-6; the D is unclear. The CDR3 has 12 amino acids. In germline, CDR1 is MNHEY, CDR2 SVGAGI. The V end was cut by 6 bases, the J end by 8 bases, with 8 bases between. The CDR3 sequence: CASRNTDSPLHF. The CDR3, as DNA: TGTGCCAGCAGGAACACAGATTCACCCCTCCACTTT.

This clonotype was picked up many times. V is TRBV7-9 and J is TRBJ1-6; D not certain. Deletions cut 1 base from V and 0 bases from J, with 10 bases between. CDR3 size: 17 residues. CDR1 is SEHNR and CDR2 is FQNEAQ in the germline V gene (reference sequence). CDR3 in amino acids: CASSLVVGSSYNSPLHF. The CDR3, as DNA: TGTGCCAGCAGCTTAGTCGTGGGTAGCTCCTATAATTCACCCCTCCACTTT.

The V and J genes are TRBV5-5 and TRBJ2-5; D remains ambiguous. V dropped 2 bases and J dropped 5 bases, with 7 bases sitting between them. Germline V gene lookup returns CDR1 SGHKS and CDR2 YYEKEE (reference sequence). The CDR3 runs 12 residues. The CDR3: CASSLTVETQYF. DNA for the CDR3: TGTGCCAGCAGCTTAACGGTGGAGACCCAGTACTTC.

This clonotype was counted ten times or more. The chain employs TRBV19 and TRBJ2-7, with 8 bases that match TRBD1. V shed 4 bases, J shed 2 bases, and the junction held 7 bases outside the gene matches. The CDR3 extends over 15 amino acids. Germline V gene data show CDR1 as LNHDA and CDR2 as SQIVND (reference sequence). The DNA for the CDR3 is TGTGCCAGTAGTACCCTGGAGGGACAGGCCTACGAGCAGTACTTC. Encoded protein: CASSTLEGQAYEQYF.

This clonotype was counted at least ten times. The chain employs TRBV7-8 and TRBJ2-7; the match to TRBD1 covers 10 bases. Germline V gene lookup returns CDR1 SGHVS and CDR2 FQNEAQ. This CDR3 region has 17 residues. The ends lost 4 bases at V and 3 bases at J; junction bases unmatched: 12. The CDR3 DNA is TGTGCCAGCAGCTCAGTAGCCGGGACAGGGGAAGTCTACGAGCAGTACTTC. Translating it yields CASSSVAGTGEVYEQYF.

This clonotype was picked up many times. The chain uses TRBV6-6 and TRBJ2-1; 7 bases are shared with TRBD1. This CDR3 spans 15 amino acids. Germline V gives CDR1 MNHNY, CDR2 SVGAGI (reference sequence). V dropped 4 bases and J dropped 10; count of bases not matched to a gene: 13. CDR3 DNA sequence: TGTGCCAGCAGTTCTTTGACAGGGTTGAGTGGCGAGCAGTTCTTC. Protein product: CASSSLTGLSGEQFF.

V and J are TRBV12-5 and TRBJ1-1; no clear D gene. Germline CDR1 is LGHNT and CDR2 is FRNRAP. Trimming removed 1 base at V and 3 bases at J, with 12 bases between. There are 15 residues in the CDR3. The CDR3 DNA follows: TGTGCTAGTGGTTTGGAGGCCCTTCAGGACACTGAAGCTTTCTTT. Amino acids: CASGLEALQDTEAFF.

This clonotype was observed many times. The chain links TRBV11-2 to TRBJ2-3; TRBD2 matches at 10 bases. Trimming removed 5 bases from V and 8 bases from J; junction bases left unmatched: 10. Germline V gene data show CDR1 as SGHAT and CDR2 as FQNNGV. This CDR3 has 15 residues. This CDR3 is CASSHGTSEVGTQYF. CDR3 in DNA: TGTGCCAGCAGCCACGGGACTAGCGAAGTCGGTACGCAGTATTTT. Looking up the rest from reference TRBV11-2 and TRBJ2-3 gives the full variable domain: EAGVAQSPRYKIIEKRQSVAFWCNPISGHATLYWYQQILGQGPKLLIQFQNNGVVDDSQLPKDRFSAERLKGVDSTLKIQPAKLEDSAVYLCASSHGTSEVGTQYFGPGTRLTVL.

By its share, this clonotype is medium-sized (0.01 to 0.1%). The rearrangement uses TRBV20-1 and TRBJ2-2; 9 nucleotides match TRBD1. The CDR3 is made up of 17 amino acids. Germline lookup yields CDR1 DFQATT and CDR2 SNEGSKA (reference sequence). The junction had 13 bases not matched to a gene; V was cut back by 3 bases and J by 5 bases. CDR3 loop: CSARLRTGDQRTGELFF. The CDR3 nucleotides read TGCAGTGCTAGGCTGCGGACAGGGGATCAAAGGACCGGGGAGCTGTTTTTT.

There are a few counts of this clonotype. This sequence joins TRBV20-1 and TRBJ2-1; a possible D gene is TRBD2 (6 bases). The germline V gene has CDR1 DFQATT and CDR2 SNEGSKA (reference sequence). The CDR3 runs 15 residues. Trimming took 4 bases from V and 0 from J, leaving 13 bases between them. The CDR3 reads CSATHLARSYNEQFF. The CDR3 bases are TGCAGTGCTACCCATCTAGCGCGCTCCTACAATGAGCAGTTCTTC.